This TCR beta chain was sequenced during a study of blood T cell repertoires in COVID-19 (dated by TCRdb to about 2020). Turning to the overall study: Collaborator samples came from the United States, Italy and Spain and covered acute and convalescent phases of COVID-19. Samples came from the ongoing ImmuneRACE study (first 160 participants) plus 1,254 subjects from 6 global collaborators. The sample metadata nearly always contained a de-identified subject ID, COVID-19 status, age in years and sex. The material from the prospective study consisted of cDNA or gDNA derived from T cells, B-cell-depleted T cells, or PBMCs. Subjects who had been exposed to COVID-19, were actively infected with it, or had recovered from it provided the deeply sampled blood TCRbeta repertoires that made up the dataset. A freely available public database, intended as a resource for researchers studying the immune response to SARS-CoV-2, is where the repertoires were released. Where available, HLA class I and class II types were obtained from metadata supplied by the sample provider rather than from assay-based typing.

A few counts support this clone. Its antigen has not been determined. Base qualities are not at hand, and no much larger clone is one base apart. What the work shows at the level of the full study, not this receptor alone: Clinical and demographic metadata were provided uncurated, with the amount varying by source and participant.

The immunoSEQ Assay, a bias-controlled multiplex PCR, was used to amplify TCRbeta CDR3 regions from genomic DNA. In the paper's pipeline: Within the assay, amplification of reference gene primers was used to estimate how many nucleated cells each sample contained. Sequence reads were collapsed and filtered to measure the absolute abundance of every unique TCRbeta CDR3 rearrangement. For each sample, productive Simpson clonality was calculated as the square root of Simpson's diversity index across productive rearrangements. The source is immuneACCESS, and TCRdb retained only in-frame sequences with V and J called. Part of the clones is not carried over; for the studies checked, unresolved V genes explain less than half of this, and the remainder is unexplained. V, J and clone size are taken as reported in that table, and D and trimming were inferred from the DNA itself. This sample holds approximately 480,000 clones; nearly 90% were observed only once. The ten most abundant clones make up 0.7% to 1% of the sample.

At one collaborating source in Seattle, patients were enrolled during active infection and were followed longitudinally through the course of disease. The collaborating institutions used their own protocols to collect whole blood in K2EDTA tubes. For TCRbeta analysis, collaborator samples were shipped as frozen whole blood, as isolated PBMCs, or as DNA extracted from either sample type. The germline V gene encodes CDR1 MGHRA and CDR2 YSYEKL. The CDR3 numbers 16 residues from cysteine through phenylalanine. The sequence is cut down to CDR3 DNA, 48 bases in frame from base 1. V is cut back by 4 bases and J by 2 bases, with 10 bases in the junction unmatched.

Sequences were obtained from peripheral blood. Recombination connected TRBV4-1 to TRBJ1-1, and 7 junction bases match TRBD1. This TCR came from a man younger than 35 with COVID-19, enrolled during active disease. The CDR3 protein is CASSPLPGQRNTEAFF. Here is the DNA: TGCGCCAGCAGCCCCCTCCCGGGACAGAGAAACACTGAAGCTTTCTTT.